The TCR beta chain described here comes from a study of patients and donors after allogeneic stem cell transplantation. CDR1 is MDHEN, CDR2 SYDVKM, per germline. J lost 4 bases, V lost 2 bases, and 7 bases had no gene match. The length of the CDR3 is 16 residues. This clonotype was seen just once. TCRdb independently ran MiXCR on the RT-PCR reads; one entry per CDR3 protein. The sample yields some 200,000 distinct CDR3 sequences, 40% to 45% seen once. The sequence was obtained from a human donor who was either an allogeneic HSCT recipient or a stem cell or donor lymphocyte infusion donor (not recorded which). It is not recorded whose cells these are; they may come from a transplant donor. The chain combines TRBV28 with TRBJ2-1; 8 bases align to TRBD2. The sequencing sample was made of blood, either unsorted or a sorted T cell fraction (not recorded which). The CDR3 nucleotides read TGTGCCAGCAGTTTAGGGGGGCTAGCGGGTTACAATGAGCAGTTCTTC. Its protein product is CASSLGGLAGYNEQFF. The full variable domain, completed using reference TRBV28 and TRBJ2-1, is DVKVTQSSRYLVKRTGEKVFLECVQDMDHENMFWYRQDPGLGLRLIYFSYDVKMKEKGDIPEGYSVSREKKERFSLILESASTNQTSMYLCASSLGGLAGYNEQFFGPGTRLTVL.